Presented here are 10 T cell receptor beta chains from one specimen sequenced in a study of CD8 T cells in Susac syndrome. The RNA, about 0.5 to 1 ug, was put through reverse transcription using random hexamers. TCRdb used MiXCR to reprocess the immunoSEQ multiplex PCR reads, holding one entry per CDR3 protein. The sample yields about 120,000 distinct CDR3 sequences, under 95% seen once. The specimen was CD8+ T cells from PBMCs. The receptor set was obtained from a human donor in good health.

The V call is TRBV5-6, the J call TRBJ1-5; 7 bases match TRBD1. CDR3 size: 14 residues. V lost 4 bases, J lost 3 bases, and 4 bases stayed unmatched. The V gene's germline CDR1 is SGHDT and CDR2 YYEEEE. The CDR3 DNA reads TGTGCCAGCAGCCTGACAGGGAACAATCAGCCCCAGCATTTT. Translating gives CASSLTGNNQPQHF.

The V and J genes are TRBV20-1 and TRBJ2-7; D may be TRBD1 or TRBD2 (5 bases each). Trimming pared 0 bases from V and 2 bases from J, leaving 20 bases between. The CDR3 covers 17 residues. From germline, CDR1 is DFQATT and CDR2 SNEGSKA (reference sequence). In DNA, the CDR3 is TGCAGTGCTAGAGACCGGGACCCAGAAACCTATACCTACGAGCAGTACTTC. As protein: CSARDRDPETYTYEQYF.

This rearrangement joins TRBV20-1 to TRBJ1-6, with 7 bases aligning to TRBD1. With 6 bases clipped from V and 5 bases from J, the junction kept 7 bases outside the gene matches. CDR1 DFQATT and CDR2 SNEGSKA come from the germline V gene (reference sequence). The CDR3 sequence is 14 residues long. In DNA, the CDR3 is TGCAGTGCCTCACAGGGGACCAATAATTCACCCCTCCACTTT. This sequence encodes CSASQGTNNSPLHF.

The rearrangement joins TRBV20-1 to TRBJ2-1, with TRBD2 matching over 12 bases. The CDR3 covers 17 residues. Germline CDR1 reads DFQATT; CDR2 reads SNEGSKA (reference sequence). V dropped 2 bases and J dropped 7; count of bases not matched to a gene: 12. The CDR3 region is CSARLQRGLAGRNEQFF. The CDR3 nucleotides read TGCAGTGCTAGACTACAACGGGGACTAGCGGGCCGTAATGAGCAGTTCTTC.

This chain uses TRBV6-2 or TRBV6-3 with TRBJ2-2; TRBD1 aligns across 7 bases. CDR3 length: 15 residues. Germline CDR1 reads MNHEY; CDR2 reads SVGEGT. J gave up 1 base and V 5 bases, and 4 bases lay outside the gene matches. Here the CDR3 reads CASSIGTVNTGELFF. The CDR3 nucleotides are TGTGCCAGCAGTATCGGGACAGTGAACACCGGGGAGCTGTTTTTT.

The chain has TRBV20-1 and TRBJ2-7, with 12 bases fitting TRBD2. V shed 3 bases, J shed 3 bases, and the junction held 6 bases outside the gene matches. The CDR3 runs to 15 residues. The germline gives CDR1 DFQATT, CDR2 SNEGSKA (reference sequence). The DNA of the CDR3 is TGCAGTGCTAGCCCTTGGACTAGCGGGAACTACGAGCAGTACTTC. Encoded protein: CSASPWTSGNYEQYF.

The genes are TRBV5-4 and TRBJ1-5, with D possibly matching TRBD1 (5 bases). This CDR3 is 15 amino acids long. Germline assignment: CDR1 SGHNT and CDR2 YYREEE (reference sequence). With 0 bases removed from V and 6 bases from J, the gap between germline ends came to 13 bases. CDR3 nucleotide sequence: TGTGCCAGCAGCTTGGCGGGGACCGGGGGTCAGCCCCAGCATTTT. It is translated as CASSLAGTGGQPQHF.

The chain is built from TRBV2 and TRBJ1-5; the match to TRBD1 covers 8 bases. Germline-derived CDR1 and CDR2 are SNHLY and FYNNEI. V was clipped by 5 bases and J by 4 bases; unmatched bases: 7. This CDR3 region has 15 residues. The CDR3 region is CASSLGGQGNQPQHF. CDR3 nucleotide sequence: TGTGCCAGCAGTCTGGGTGGACAGGGTAATCAGCCCCAGCATTTT.

The chain couples TRBV14 to TRBJ1-4, with D hard to call. V was cut by 4 bases and J by 0 bases, with 9 bases left in between. This CDR3 comprises 15 residues. The germline CDR1 and CDR2 sequences are SGHDN and FVKESK. CDR3 region: CASSPRWATNEKLFF. CDR3 nucleotides: TGTGCCAGCAGCCCCCGCTGGGCAACTAATGAAAAACTGTTTTTT.

The V gene is TRBV30, the J gene TRBJ2-1; D is uncertain. Trimming left V 8 bases short and J 5 bases short, with 7 bases between. CDR1 is GTSNPN, CDR2 SVGIG, per germline (reference sequence). There are 10 residues in the CDR3. The CDR3 region has the DNA TGTGCCGAAGGCAACAATGAGCAGTTCTTC. This encodes CAEGNNEQFF.